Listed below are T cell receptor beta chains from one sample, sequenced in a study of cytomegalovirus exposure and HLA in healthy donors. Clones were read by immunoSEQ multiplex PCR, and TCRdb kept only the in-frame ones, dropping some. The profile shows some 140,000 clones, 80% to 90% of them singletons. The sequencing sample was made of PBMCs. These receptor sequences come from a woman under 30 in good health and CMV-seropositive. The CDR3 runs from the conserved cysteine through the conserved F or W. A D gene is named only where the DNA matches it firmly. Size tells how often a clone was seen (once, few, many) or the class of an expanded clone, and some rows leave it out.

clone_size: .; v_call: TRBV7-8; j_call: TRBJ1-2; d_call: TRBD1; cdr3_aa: CASSPVGQEQINYGYTF; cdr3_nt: TGTGCCAGCAGCCCCGTAGGACAGGAACAGATAAACTATGGCTACACCTTC
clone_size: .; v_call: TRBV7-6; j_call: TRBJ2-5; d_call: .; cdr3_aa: CASSYTAALLETQYF; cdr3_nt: TGTGCCAGCAGTTACACCGCGGCCCTGCTAGAGACCCAGTACTTC
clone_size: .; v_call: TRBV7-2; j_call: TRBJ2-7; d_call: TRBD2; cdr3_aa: CASSLGGLAGPSYEQYF; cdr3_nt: TGTGCCAGCAGCTTAGGGGGACTAGCGGGGCCTTCCTACGAGCAGTACTTC
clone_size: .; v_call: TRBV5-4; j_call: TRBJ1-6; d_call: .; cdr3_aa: CASSSLGSGISPLHF; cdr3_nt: TGTGCCAGCAGCTCCTTGGGCTCAGGGATCTCACCCCTCCACTTT
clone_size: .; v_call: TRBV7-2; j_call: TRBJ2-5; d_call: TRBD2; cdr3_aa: CASSLDGGRGETQYF; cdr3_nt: TGTGCCAGCAGCTTAGACGGGGGGAGGGGAGAGACCCAGTACTTC
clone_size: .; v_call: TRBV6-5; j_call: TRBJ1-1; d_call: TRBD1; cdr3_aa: CASSRVTGNEAFF; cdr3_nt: TGTGCCAGCAGTAGGGTGACAGGGAATGAAGCTTTCTTT
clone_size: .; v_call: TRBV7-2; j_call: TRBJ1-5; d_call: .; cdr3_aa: CASSRDSNQPQHF; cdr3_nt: TGTGCCAGCAGCCGGGATTCGAATCAGCCCCAGCATTTT
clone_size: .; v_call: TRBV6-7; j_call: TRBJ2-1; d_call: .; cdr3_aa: CASIYVSYNEQFF; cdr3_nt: TGTGCCAGCATATATGTTTCCTACAATGAGCAGTTCTTC
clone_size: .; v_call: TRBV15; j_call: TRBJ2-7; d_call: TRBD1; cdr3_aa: CATGQARYEQYF; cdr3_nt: TGTGCCACGGGACAGGCTCGCTACGAGCAGTACTTC
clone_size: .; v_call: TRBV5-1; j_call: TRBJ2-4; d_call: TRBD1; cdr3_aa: CASSQQQGARDIQYF; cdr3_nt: TGCGCCAGCAGCCAACAACAGGGGGCTAGGGACATTCAGTACTTC
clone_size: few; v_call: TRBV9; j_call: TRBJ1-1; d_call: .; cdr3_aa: CASSVMWGNTEAFF; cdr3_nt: TGTGCCAGCAGCGTGATGTGGGGCAACACTGAAGCTTTCTTT
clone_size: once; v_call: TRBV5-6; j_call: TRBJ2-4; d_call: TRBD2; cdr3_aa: CASSFGLDGIQYF; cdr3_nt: TGTGCCAGCAGCTTCGGACTAGACGGCATTCAGTACTTC
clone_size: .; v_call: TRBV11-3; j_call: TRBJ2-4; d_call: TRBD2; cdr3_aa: CASSSGGAGKNIQYF; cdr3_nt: TGTGCCAGCAGTTCCGGGGGGGCTGGCAAAAACATTCAGTACTTC
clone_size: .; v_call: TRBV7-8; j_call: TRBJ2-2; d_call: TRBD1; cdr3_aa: CASSVTGAANTGELFF; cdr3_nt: TGTGCCAGCAGCGTCACAGGGGCTGCGAACACCGGGGAGCTGTTTTTT
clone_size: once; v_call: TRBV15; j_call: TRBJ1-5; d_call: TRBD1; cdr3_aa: CATRKIDRENQPQHF; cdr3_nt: TGTGCCACCAGAAAAATTGACAGGGAAAATCAGCCCCAGCATTTT
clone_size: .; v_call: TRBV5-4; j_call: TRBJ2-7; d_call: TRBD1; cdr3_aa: CASSFGTGGYEQYF; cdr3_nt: TGTGCCAGCAGCTTCGGGACAGGGGGCTACGAGCAGTACTTC
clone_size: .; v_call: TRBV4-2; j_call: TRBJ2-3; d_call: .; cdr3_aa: CASSLERHTDTQYF; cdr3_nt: TGTGCCAGCAGCCTCGAGCGGCACACAGATACGCAGTATTTT
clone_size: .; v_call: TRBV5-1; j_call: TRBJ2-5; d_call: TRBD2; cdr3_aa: CASSLGLADQETQYF; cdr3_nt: TGCGCCAGCAGCTTGGGACTAGCGGACCAAGAGACCCAGTACTTC
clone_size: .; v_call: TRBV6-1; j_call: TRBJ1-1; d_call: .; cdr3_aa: CASSEDPGPFTEAFF; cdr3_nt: TGTGCCAGCAGTGAAGATCCAGGCCCGTTCACTGAAGCTTTCTTT
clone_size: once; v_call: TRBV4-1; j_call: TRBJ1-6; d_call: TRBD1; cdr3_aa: CASSQGDRGYSPLHF; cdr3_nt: TGCGCCAGCAGCCAAGGGGACAGGGGTTATTCACCCCTCCACTTT
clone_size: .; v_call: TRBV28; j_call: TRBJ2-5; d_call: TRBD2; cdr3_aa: CASSSSGGTQETQYF; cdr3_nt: TGTGCCAGCAGTTCTAGCGGGGGGACACAAGAGACCCAGTACTTC
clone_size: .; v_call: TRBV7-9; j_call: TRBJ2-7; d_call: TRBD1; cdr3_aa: CASSLGQGPSYEQYF; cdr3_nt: TGTGCCAGCAGCTTAGGACAGGGCCCCTCCTACGAGCAGTACTTC
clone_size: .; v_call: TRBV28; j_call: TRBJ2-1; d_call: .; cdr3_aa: CASRRWTINNEQFF; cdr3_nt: TGTGCCAGCAGGCGATGGACTATCAACAATGAGCAGTTCTTC
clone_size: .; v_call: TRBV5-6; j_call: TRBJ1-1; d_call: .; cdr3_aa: CASSLVSGGAYTEAFF; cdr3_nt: TGTGCCAGCAGCTTGGTATCGGGGGGCGCGTACACTGAAGCTTTCTTT
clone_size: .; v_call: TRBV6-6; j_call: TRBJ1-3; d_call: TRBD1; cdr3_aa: CASRTGAGNTIYF; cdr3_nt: TGTGCCAGCAGAACAGGGGCTGGAAACACCATATATTTT
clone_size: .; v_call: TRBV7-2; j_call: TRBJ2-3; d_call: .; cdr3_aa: CASSSPGTPSRDTQYF; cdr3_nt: TGTGCCAGCAGCTCCCCCGGGACTCCCTCTAGGGATACGCAGTATTTT
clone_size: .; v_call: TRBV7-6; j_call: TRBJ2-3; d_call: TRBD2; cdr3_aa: CASSLVAGPTDTQYF; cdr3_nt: TGTGCCAGCAGCTTGGTAGCGGGACCCACAGATACGCAGTATTTT
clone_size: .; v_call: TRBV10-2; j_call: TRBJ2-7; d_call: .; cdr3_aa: CASSESNHNRAYEQYF; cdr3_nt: TGCGCCAGCAGTGAGAGTAATCACAACCGTGCCTACGAGCAGTACTTC
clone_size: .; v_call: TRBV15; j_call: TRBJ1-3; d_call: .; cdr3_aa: CATSSLGSGHSGNTIYF; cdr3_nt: TGTGCCACCAGCTCCCTTGGATCAGGGCACTCTGGAAACACCATATATTTT
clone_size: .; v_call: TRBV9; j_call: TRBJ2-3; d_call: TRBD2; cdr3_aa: CASTSGFSTDTQYF; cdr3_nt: TGTGCCAGCACTAGCGGGTTTAGCACAGATACGCAGTATTTT
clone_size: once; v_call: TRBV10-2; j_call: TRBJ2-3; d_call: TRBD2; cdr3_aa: CATLAGGTDTQYF; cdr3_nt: TGCGCCACCCTAGCGGGGGGCACAGATACGCAGTATTTT
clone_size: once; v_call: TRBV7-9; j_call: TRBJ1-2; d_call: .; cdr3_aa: CASSLVGGEVRSDYGYTF; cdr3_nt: TGTGCCAGCAGCTTAGTCGGGGGGGAGGTTCGCTCGGACTATGGCTACACCTTC
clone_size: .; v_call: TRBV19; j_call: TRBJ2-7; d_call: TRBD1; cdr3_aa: CASSPRDRGSSYEQYF; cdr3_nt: TGTGCCAGTAGTCCTCGGGACAGGGGGAGCTCCTACGAGCAGTACTTC
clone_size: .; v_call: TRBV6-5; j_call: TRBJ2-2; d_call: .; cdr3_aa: CASRPDTGELFF; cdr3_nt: TGTGCCAGCAGGCCGGACACCGGGGAGCTGTTTTTT
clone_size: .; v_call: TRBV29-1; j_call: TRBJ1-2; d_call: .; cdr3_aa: CSVSLGPGYGYTF; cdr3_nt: TGCAGCGTCTCTCTGGGCCCCGGCTATGGCTACACCTTC
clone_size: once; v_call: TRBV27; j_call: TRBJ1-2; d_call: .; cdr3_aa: CASSLKPAPNYGYTF; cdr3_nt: TGTGCCAGCAGTTTAAAGCCCGCACCAAACTATGGCTACACCTTC
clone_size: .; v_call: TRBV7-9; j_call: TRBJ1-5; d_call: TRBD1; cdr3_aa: CASSLEGAWNQPQHF; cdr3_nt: TGTGCCAGCAGTCTTGAGGGGGCTTGGAATCAGCCCCAGCATTTT
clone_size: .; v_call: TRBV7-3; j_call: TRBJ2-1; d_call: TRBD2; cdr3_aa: CASSSPDGRGGPYNEQFF; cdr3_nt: TGTGCCAGCAGCTCGCCAGACGGGCGGGGGGGTCCCTACAATGAGCAGTTCTTC
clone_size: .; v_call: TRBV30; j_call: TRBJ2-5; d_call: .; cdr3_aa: CAWTEWRVRETQYF; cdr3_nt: TGTGCCTGGACAGAATGGAGGGTGCGGGAGACCCAGTACTTC
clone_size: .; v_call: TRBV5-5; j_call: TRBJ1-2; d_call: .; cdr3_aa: CASSSGRGAGYGGYTF; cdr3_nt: TGTGCCAGCAGCTCGGGTCGTGGGGCCGGGTATGGGGGCTACACCTTC
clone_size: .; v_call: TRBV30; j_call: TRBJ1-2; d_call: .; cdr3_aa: CAWSVLRQTTLPYGYTF; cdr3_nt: TGTGCCTGGAGTGTTCTTCGCCAAACTACGCTCCCCTATGGCTACACCTTC
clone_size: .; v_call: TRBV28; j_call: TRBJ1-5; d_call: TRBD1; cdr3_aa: CASSTGGAYSNQPQHF; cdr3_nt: TGTGCCAGCAGTACAGGGGGGGCATATAGCAATCAGCCCCAGCATTTT
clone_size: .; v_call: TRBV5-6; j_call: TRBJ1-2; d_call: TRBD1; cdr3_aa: CASSSGTGRHGYTF; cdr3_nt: TGTGCCAGCAGCTCGGGGACAGGGAGGCATGGCTACACCTTC
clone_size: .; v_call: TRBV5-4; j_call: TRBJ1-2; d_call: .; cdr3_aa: CASSLYSGYTF; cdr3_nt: TGTGCCAGCAGCTTATATTCCGGCTACACCTTC
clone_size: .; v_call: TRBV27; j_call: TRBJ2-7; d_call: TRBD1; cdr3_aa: CASSSSWDRSSYEQYF; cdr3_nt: TGTGCCAGCAGTTCCTCATGGGACAGAAGCTCCTACGAGCAGTACTTC
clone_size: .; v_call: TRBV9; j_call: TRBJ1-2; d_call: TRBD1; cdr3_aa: CASSVALDRGRGYTF; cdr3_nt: TGTGCCAGCAGCGTAGCTTTAGACAGGGGCCGGGGCTACACCTTC
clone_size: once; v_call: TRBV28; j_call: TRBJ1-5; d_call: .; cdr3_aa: CASSTTGNQPQHF; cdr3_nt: TGTGCCAGCAGCACGACTGGGAATCAGCCCCAGCATTTT
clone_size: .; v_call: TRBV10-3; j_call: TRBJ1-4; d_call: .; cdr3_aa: CAISAYRQQYEKLFF; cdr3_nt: TGTGCCATCAGTGCATACAGACAGCAGTACGAAAAACTGTTTTTT
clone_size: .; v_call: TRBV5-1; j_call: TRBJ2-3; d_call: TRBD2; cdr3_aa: CASRPELAGGTDTQYF; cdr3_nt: TGCGCCAGCAGACCAGAACTAGCGGGGGGGACAGATACGCAGTATTTT
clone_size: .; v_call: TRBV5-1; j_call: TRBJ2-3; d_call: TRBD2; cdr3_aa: CASSSRGGPSDTQYF; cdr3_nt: TGCGCCAGCAGCTCACGCGGGGGGCCATCAGATACGCAGTATTTT
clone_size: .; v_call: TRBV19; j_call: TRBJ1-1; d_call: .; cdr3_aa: CASSPSRAGLNTEAFF; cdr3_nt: TGTGCCAGTAGCCCAAGCCGCGCAGGATTAAACACTGAAGCTTTCTTT
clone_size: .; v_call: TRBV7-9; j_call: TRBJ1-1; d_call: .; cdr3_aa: CASSPQTPEAFF; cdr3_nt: TGTGCCAGCAGCCCCCAAACACCTGAAGCTTTCTTT
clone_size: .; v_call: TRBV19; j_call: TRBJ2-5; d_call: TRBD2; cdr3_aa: CASSRRTSGEQETQYF; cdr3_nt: TGTGCCAGTAGCCGACGGACTAGCGGCGAACAAGAGACCCAGTACTTC